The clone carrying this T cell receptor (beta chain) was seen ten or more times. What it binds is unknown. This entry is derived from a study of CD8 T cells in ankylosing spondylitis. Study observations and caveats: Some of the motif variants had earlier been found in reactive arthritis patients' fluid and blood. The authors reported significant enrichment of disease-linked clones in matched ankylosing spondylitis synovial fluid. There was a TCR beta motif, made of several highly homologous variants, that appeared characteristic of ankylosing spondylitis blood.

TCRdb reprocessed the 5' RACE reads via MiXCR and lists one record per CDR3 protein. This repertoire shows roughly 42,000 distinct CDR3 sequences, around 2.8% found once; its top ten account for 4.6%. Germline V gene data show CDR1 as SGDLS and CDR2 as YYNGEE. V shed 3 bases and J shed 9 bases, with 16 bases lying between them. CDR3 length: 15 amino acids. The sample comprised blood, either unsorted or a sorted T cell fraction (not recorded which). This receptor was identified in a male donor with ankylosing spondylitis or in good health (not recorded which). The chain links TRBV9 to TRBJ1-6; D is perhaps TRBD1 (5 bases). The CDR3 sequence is CASSGDGKTGSPLHF. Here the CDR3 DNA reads TGTGCCAGCAGCGGGGACGGCAAGACGGGTTCACCCCTCCACTTT. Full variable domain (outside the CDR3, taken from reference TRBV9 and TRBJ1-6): DSGVTQTPKHLITATGQRVTLRCSPRSGDLSVYWYQQSLDQGLQFLIQYYNGEERAKGNILERFSAQQFPDLHSELNLSSLELGDSALYFCASSGDGKTGSPLHFGNGTRLTVT.